The TCR beta chain described here comes from a study of cytomegalovirus exposure and HLA in healthy donors (TCRdb year 2017). Study-wide context: A later analysis indicated that the 120 or so validation repertoires were generated on the platform also employed for the approximately 700 repertoires of the first cohort. High-throughput TCR immunosequencing, statistical association of individual TCRs with disease status, and machine learning were combined to predict cytomegalovirus infection status. Along with the 666-subject first cohort, a separate validation cohort of 120 different subjects was used. The study was designed to test whether signatures of past pathogen exposure could be identified by cataloging public T cell receptors. Broader findings and caveats from the paper: Across donors, most TCR sequences were observed very rarely, whereas some public TCRs were present in many individuals. In vitro tests confirmed that a few of the cytomegalovirus-associated TCR beta chains recognize cytomegalovirus antigens. A total of fewer than 200 TCR beta chains were listed by the study as associated with cytomegalovirus. The validation cohort had no HLA typing available for a later analysis, so co-occurrence within that cohort was assessed over all 120 or so repertoires. In both the original and validation cohorts, the classifier was reported to diagnose cytomegalovirus status with high specificity and sensitivity. The authors suggested that the approach could potentially be extended to other disease states and immunological phenotypes. In a later analysis, TCRs clustered in the first cohort were found to also tend to co-occur in the 120 validation repertoires, with 94% of cluster scores above 0.

The donors belonged to the validation cohort of roughly 120 subjects, which was separate from the roughly 700-subject first cohort. A remark on this clone: The specificity of this receptor is unknown. Nothing much larger sits one base from this clone, and base qualities are not available.

Libraries were built with the immunoSEQ multiplex PCR assay. The study's processing was this. A statistical classification framework was developed to diagnose cytomegalovirus status using the catalog of TCR beta chain sequences. Sourced from immuneACCESS, this table was stored by TCRdb with only in-frame sequences that have V and J called. A share of the clones is absent; for the studies checked, an unresolved V gene accounts for under half, and the remainder has no known explanation. That table gives V, J and clone size, and the DNA gave D and trimming. Recorded for this sample are 150,000 or so clones; around 89% of them occurred a single time. Together, the top ten hold about 6.6% of the sample. CDR1 SNHLY and CDR2 FYNNEI are derived from the germline V gene. The CDR3 starts with the cysteine, ends with the phenylalanine, and has 17 residues. Just CDR3 DNA is preserved here, 51 bases in frame from base 1. Trimming takes 3 bases from V and 2 bases from J, and the germline ends sit 17 bases apart.

The source of this sequence is a young woman in good health and CMV-seropositive. The chain is made from TRBV2 and TRBJ2-1; D gene: possibly TRBD2, on 6 matching bases. The sequencing sample was made of PBMCs. The CDR3 region reads CASSEVGGASAYNEQFF. The DNA sequence reads TGTGCCAGCAGTGAGGTGGGAGGCGCATCAGCCTACAATGAGCAGTTCTTC.